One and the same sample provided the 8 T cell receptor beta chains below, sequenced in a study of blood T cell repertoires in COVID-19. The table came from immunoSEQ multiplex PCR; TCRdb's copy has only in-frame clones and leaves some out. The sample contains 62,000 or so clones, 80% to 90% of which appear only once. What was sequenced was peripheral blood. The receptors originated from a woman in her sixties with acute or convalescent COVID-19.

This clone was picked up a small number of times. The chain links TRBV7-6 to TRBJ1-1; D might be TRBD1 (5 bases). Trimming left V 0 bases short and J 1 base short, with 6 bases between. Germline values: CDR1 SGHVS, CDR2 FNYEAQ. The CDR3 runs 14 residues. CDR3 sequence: CASSLAGGNTEAFF. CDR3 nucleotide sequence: TGTGCCAGCAGCTTAGCGGGGGGGAACACTGAAGCTTTCTTT.

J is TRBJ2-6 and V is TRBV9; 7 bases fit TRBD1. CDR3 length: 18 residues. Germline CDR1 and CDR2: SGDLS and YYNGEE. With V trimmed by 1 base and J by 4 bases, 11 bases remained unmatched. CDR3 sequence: CASSVFIGGRVGANVLTF. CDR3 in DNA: TGTGCCAGCAGCGTATTTATAGGGGGCAGAGTCGGGGCCAACGTCCTGACTTTC.

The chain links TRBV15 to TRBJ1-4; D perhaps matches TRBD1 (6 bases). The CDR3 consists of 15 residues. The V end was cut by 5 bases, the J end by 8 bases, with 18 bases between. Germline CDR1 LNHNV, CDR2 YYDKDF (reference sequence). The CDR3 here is CATSLGRGQSEKLFF. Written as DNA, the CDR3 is TGTGCCACCAGCTTGGGGCGGGGGCAGAGCGAAAAACTGTTTTTT.

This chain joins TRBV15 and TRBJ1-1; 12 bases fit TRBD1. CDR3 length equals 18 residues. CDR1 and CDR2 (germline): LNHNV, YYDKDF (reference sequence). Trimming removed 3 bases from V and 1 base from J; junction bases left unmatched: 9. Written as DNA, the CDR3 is TGTGCCACCAGCAGGTCTGGGGACAGGGGGCTTCAGAACACTGAAGCTTTCTTT. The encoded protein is CATSRSGDRGLQNTEAFF.

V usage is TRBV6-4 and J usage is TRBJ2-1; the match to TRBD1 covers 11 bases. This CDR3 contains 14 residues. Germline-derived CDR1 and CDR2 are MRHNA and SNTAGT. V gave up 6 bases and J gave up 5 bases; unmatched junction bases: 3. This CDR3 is CASSRDRGDNEQFF. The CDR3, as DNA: TGTGCCAGCAGCCGGGACAGGGGGGACAATGAGCAGTTCTTC.

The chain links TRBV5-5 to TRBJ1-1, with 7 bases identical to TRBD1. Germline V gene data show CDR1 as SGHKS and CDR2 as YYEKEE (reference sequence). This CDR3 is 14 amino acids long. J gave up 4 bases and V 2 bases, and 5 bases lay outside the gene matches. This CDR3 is CASSFQQGSTEAFF. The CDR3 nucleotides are TGTGCCAGCAGCTTTCAACAGGGGAGCACTGAAGCTTTCTTT.

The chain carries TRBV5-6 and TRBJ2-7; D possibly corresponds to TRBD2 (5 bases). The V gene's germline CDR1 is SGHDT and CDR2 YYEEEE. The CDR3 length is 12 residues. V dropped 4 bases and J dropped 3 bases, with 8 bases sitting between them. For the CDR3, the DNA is TGTGCCAGCAGCCCCGCGGGCTACGAGCAGTACTTC. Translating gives CASSPAGYEQYF.

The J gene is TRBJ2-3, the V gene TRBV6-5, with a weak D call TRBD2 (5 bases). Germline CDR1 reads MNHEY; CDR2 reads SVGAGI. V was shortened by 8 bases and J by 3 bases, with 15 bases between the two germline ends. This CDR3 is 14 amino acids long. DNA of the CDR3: TGTGCCAGCCGAAGACTGGGGAGAACAGATACGCAGTATTTT. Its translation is CASRRLGRTDTQYF.